Each of the 3 T cell receptor beta chains below was sequenced from the same sample in a study of T cells in Graves' hyperthyroidism and ophthalmopathy. Amplified TCR beta CDR3 regions derived from RNA transcripts. When the TCR CDR3 underwent first-round RT-PCR, the HTBI primer set was used. Via MiXCR, TCRdb re-called the multiplex PCR reads, giving one row per CDR3 protein. The sample holds roughly 580,000 distinct CDR3 sequences; under 60% are singletons and the top ten take 8.2%. The specimen sequenced was peripheral blood or thyroid tissue (not recorded which). These receptors were obtained from a young woman with Graves' hyperthyroidism.

Only one count was recorded for this clonotype. V usage is TRBV5-1 and J usage is TRBJ2-7, with 10 bases matching TRBD2. Per germline, CDR1 SGHRS and CDR2 YFSETQ. J was trimmed by 6 bases and V by 4 bases; bases with no gene match: 10. The CDR3 totals 15 residues. DNA of the CDR3: TGCGCCAGCAGCCAGACCGGGACTAGCGTTACCGAGCAGTACTTC. The encoded protein is CASSQTGTSVTEQYF.

The chain recombines TRBV7-2 with TRBJ2-7; either TRBD1 or TRBD2 may fit D (5 bases each). V was cut by 3 bases and J by 7 bases, with 13 bases left in between. The V gene's germline CDR1 is SGHTA and CDR2 FQGNSA. The CDR3 contains 13 residues. For the CDR3, the DNA is TGTGCCAGCAGCTTGGGGACGGCACTGGAGCAGTACTTC. Translation gives CASSLGTALEQYF.

A remark on this clonotype: A much more abundant neighbour one base away suggests this may be a read error. This rearrangement joins TRBV7-3 to TRBJ1-2; no reliable D call. The CDR3 has 14 residues. Germline lookup yields CDR1 SGHTA and CDR2 FQGTGA. Deletions cut 6 bases from V and 7 bases from J, with 18 bases between. The CDR3 DNA is TGTGCCAGCAGTTACTCGATTGTCAATGGTGGCTACACCTTC. It codes for CASSYSIVNGGYTF.